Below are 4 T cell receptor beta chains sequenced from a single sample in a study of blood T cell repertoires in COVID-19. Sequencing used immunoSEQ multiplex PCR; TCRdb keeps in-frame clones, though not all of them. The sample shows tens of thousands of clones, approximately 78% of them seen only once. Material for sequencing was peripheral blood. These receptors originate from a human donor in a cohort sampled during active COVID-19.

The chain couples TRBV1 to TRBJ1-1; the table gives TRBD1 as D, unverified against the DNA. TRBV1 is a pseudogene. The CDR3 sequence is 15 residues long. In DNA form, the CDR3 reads TGCACCAGCAGCCAAGATCCGGACAGTGGGGCTGAAGCTTTCTTT. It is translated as CTSSQDPDSGAEAFF.

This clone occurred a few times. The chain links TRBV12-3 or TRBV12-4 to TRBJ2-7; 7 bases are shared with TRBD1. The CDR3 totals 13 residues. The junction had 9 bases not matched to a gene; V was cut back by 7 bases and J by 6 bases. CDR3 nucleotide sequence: TGTGCCAGCAATAGAGGGGGCGAGGGCGAGCAGTACTTC. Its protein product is CASNRGGEGEQYF.

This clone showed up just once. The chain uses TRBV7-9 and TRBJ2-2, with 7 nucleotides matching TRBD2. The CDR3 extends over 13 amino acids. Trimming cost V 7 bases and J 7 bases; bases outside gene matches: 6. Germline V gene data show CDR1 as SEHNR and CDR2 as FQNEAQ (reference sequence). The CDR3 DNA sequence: TGTGCCAGCACTCCGGGGGGAGACGGGGAGCTGTTTTTT. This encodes CASTPGGDGELFF. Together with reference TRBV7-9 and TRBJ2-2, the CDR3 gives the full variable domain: DTGVSQNPRHKITKRGQNVTFRCDPISEHNRLYWYRQTLGQGPEFLTYFQNEAQLEKSRLLSDRFSAERPKGSFSTLEIQRTEQGDSAMYLCASTPGGDGELFFGEGSRLTVL.

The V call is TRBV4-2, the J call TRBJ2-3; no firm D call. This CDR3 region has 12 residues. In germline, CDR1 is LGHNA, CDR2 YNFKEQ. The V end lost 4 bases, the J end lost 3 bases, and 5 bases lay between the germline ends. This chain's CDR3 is CASSLETDTQYF. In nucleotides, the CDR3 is TGTGCCAGCAGCCTCGAGACAGATACGCAGTATTTT.